The 7 T cell receptor beta chains in this list originate from one sample, sequenced in a study of T-cell memory formation after mild COVID-19. TCRdb reprocessed the 5' RACE reads with MiXCR, giving one entry per CDR3 protein. The sample records 100,000 to 150,000 distinct CDR3 sequences, 15% to 20% being singletons. The sequencing sample was made of PBMCs or a T cell subset sorted from them (not recorded which). The receptors were gathered from an adult woman who had mild COVID-19 (a few samples of this study predate the infection). Cell type and time point are not known.

The chain links TRBV9 to TRBJ1-1; tentative D call: TRBD1 (6 bases). Trimming took 0 bases from V and 6 from J, leaving 12 bases between them. The CDR3 has 14 amino acids. The germline V gene has CDR1 SGDLS and CDR2 YYNGEE. The CDR3 sequence is CASSVAGGAPEAFF. CDR3 DNA sequence: TGTGCCAGCAGCGTAGCGGGGGGGGCCCCTGAAGCTTTCTTT.

This clonotype showed up just a few times. The rearrangement links TRBV20-1 to TRBJ1-4, with D possibly being TRBD1 (5 bases). V lost 2 bases and J 12 bases, leaving 19 bases between the germline ends. Per germline, CDR1 DFQATT and CDR2 SNEGSKA (reference sequence). The CDR3 consists of 14 residues. CDR3 sequence (DNA): TGCAGTGCTAGAATCCCTGGGGGTGTCTCTGAACTGTTTTTT. This translates into CSARIPGGVSELFF.

There are many counts of this clonotype. The gene calls are TRBV4-1 and TRBJ2-1; weak D call: TRBD2 (6 bases). Germline V CDR1 and CDR2: MGHRA, YSYEKL. Deletions cut 9 bases from V and 6 bases from J, with 15 bases between. The CDR3 spans 13 residues. Here the CDR3 DNA reads TGCGCCAGTTCGGGAGCGCGGGGCAATGAGCAGTTCTTC. This encodes CASSGARGNEQFF.

This clonotype appeared a few times. The chain recombines TRBV7-9 with TRBJ2-1; 9 bases fit TRBD1. The V and J ends lost 5 bases and 14 bases, in that order; junction bases with no gene match: 16. Germline V gives CDR1 SEHNR, CDR2 FQNEAQ (reference sequence). The CDR3 sequence is 15 residues long. CDR3 region: CASSAGTGPLGVKFF. CDR3 coding DNA: TGTGCCAGCAGCGCGGGGACAGGGCCGCTCGGGGTGAAGTTCTTC.

This clonotype was detected only a few times. The chain is built from TRBV29-1 and TRBJ1-2; weak D call: TRBD1 (5 bases). The V gene lost 0 bases and the J gene lost 2 bases, with 7 bases spanning the gap. The CDR3 is 13 residues long. Germline assignment: CDR1 SQVTM and CDR2 ANQGSEA. The CDR3 is CSVEEAGNYGYTF. The CDR3, as DNA: TGCAGCGTTGAAGAGGCAGGGAACTATGGCTACACCTTC. Full variable domain (outside the CDR3, taken from reference TRBV29-1 and TRBJ1-2): SAVISQKPSRDICQRGTSLTIQCQVDSQVTMMFWYRQQPGQSLTLIATANQGSEATYESGFVIDKFPISRPNLTFSTLTVSNMSPEDSSIYLCSVEEAGNYGYTFGSGTRLTVV.

A few counts support this clonotype. The chain combines TRBV13 with TRBJ2-1, with 9 bases aligning to TRBD1. The CDR3 is 15 residues long. Germline values: CDR1 PRHDT, CDR2 FYEKMQ (reference sequence). After removal of 3 bases from V and 2 bases from J, the junction contained 2 bases not matched to a gene. The CDR3 coding sequence is TGTGCCAGCAGCTTCCGGGACAGGGCCTACAATGAGCAGTTCTTC. It yields the protein CASSFRDRAYNEQFF.

The chain has TRBV12-3 or TRBV12-4 and TRBJ2-3; 10 nucleotides match TRBD2. The CDR3 sequence is 17 residues long. V lost 1 base and J lost 3; bases outside the gene matches: 7. The CDR3 is CASSLVSSGGATDTQYF. In DNA, the CDR3 is TGTGCCAGCAGTTTAGTTTCCAGCGGGGGGGCGACAGATACGCAGTATTTT.